This TCR beta chain was retrieved from a study of T cell responses to AZD1222 COVID-19 vaccine. Sequencing was performed with immunoSEQ multiplex PCR; in TCRdb, only in-frame clones are kept and a portion is missing. The data hold about 97,000 clones, with about 88% observed a single time. Germline V CDR1 and CDR2: SGHTA, FQGNSA. The V end lost 4 bases, the J end lost 4 bases, and 14 bases lay between the germline ends. This CDR3 has 15 residues. J is TRBJ2-1 and V is TRBV7-2; a weak D match, TRBD2 (6 bases). The source of this sequence is an adult in good health. The source material was peripheral blood, sampled on day 0 of AZD1222 vaccination. CDR3 bases: TGTGCCAGCAGCTCACCGGGACTTCGTTACAATGAGCAGTTCTTC. Translated, it gives CASSSPGLRYNEQFF. Supplemented by reference TRBV7-2 and TRBJ2-1, the full variable domain reads GAGVSQSPSNKVTEKGKDVELRCDPISGHTALYWYRQSLGQGLEFLIYFQGNSAPDKSGLPSDRFSAERTGGSVSTLTIQRTQQEDSAVYLCASSSPGLRYNEQFFGPGTRLTVL.